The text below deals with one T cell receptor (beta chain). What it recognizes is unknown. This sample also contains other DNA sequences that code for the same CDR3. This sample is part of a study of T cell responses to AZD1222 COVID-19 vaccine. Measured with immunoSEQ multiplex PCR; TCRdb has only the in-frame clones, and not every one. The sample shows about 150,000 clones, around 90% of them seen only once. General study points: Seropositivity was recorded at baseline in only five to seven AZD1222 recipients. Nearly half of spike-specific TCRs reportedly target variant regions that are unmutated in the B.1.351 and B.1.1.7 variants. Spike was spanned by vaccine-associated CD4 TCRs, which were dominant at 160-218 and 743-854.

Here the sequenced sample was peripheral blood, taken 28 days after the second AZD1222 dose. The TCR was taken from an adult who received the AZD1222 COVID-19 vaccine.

CDR3 nucleotides: TGTGCCAGCAGTTACTCGACAGCCGCTGGAAACACCATATATTTT. It translates to CASSYSTAAGNTIYF. This chain joins TRBV6-2 or TRBV6-3 and TRBJ1-3; a possible D gene is TRBD1 (5 bases). Per germline, CDR1 MNHEY and CDR2 SVGEGT. The CDR3 loop spans 15 amino acids. Between the trimmed V and J ends, which lost 0 bases and 2 bases, there was a span of 8 bases.